These T cell receptor beta chains were read from a single sample in a study of regulatory T cells in long-lasting Graves disease. TCRdb passed the multiplex PCR reads through MiXCR, listing each CDR3 protein once. Of more than 300,000 distinct CDR3 sequences in the sample, under 20% were seen once. These data are also associated with another study on T cells in Graves' hyperthyroidism and ophthalmopathy.

Sequenced material: peripheral blood mononuclear cells (PBMCs), taken at new diagnosis, from a patient treated with antithyroid drugs. These TCRs come from a woman under 30 with Graves disease. CDR3s include the opening cysteine and the closing phenylalanine or tryptophan. The D gene is left open where the match is weak. Clone size is shown for a subset of rows, as once, few, many or a class of expanded clone.

d_gene,abundance,j_gene,v_gene,CDR3nt,CDR3aa
NA,many,TRBJ2-7,TRBV12-3/TRBV12-4,TGTGCCAGCAGCCGTACCACGGACGAGCAGTACTTC,CASSRTTDEQYF
NA,many,TRBJ1-5,TRBV20-1,TGCAGTGCCAATGACCCGAGCAAGCCCCAGCATTTT,CSANDPSKPQHF
NA,many,TRBJ2-6,TRBV27,TGTGCCAGCAGTTTGGGATCCCGGTGGTCTGGGGCCAACGTCCTGACTTTC,CASSLGSRWSGANVLTF
NA,NA,TRBJ1-2,TRBV3-1,TGTGCCAGCAGCCAAGAATCCGGGGGCGGCTACACCTTC,CASSQESGGGYTF
TRBD1,few,TRBJ2-7,TRBV9,TGTGCCAGCAGCGTAGGACAGGGGTTAGCTGGGGAGCAGTACTTC,CASSVGQGLAGEQYF
TRBD1,many,TRBJ2-2,TRBV18,TGTGCCAGCTCACCGACAGGGCCGAACACCGGGGAGCTGTTTTTT,CASSPTGPNTGELFF
TRBD1,NA,TRBJ1-5,TRBV19,TGTGCCAGTAGTACCCCCCGGGACAGGGGACGCAATCAGCCCCAGCATTTT,CASSTPRDRGRNQPQHF
NA,many,TRBJ2-3,TRBV11-3,TGTGCCAGCAGCTTAGATGGAAGGGTCAGCACAGATACGCAGTATTTT,CASSLDGRVSTDTQYF
NA,many,TRBJ2-3,TRBV20-1,TGCAGTGCCAAAAGAGGCGCTAGCAAAGATACGCAGTATTTT,CSAKRGASKDTQYF
NA,NA,TRBJ2-5,TRBV4-1,TGCGCCAGCAGCCAAGAGGGCGGCAACCAAGAGACCCAGTACTTC,CASSQEGGNQETQYF
TRBD2,once,TRBJ2-1,TRBV6-1,TGTGCCAGCAGTGAACTAGCGGGGGTTTCAGTGCAGTTCTTC,CASSELAGVSVQFF
TRBD2,NA,TRBJ2-3,TRBV9,TGTGCCAGCAGCGGGACCCTAGCGGGATTCACAGATACGCAGTATTTT,CASSGTLAGFTDTQYF
NA,many,TRBJ1-1,TRBV5-4,TGTGCCAGCAGCTTGGGGTGGGACACTGAAGCTTTCTTT,CASSLGWDTEAFF
NA,many,TRBJ2-3,TRBV5-1,TGCGCCAGCAGCAATCTACCCACAGATACGCAGTATTTT,CASSNLPTDTQYF
NA,many,TRBJ1-1,TRBV11-2,TGTGCCAGCAGCCGCGGACAGACGGAAGCGCATTTCTTT,CASSRGQTEAHFF
TRBD2,NA,TRBJ2-5,TRBV19,TGTGCCAGTAGTATAGTAAGCGGGAGAGTGGAGACCCAGTACTTC,CASSIVSGRVETQYF
TRBD2,many,TRBJ2-1,TRBV3-1,TGTGCCAGCAGGTCTAGCGGGGGGGCCGCCTACAATGAGCAGTTCTTC,CASRSSGGAAYNEQFF
TRBD2,NA,TRBJ2-1,TRBV19,TGTGCCAGTAGTAGGACAGGGATGAGGCTAGCGGGAGTAAATGAGCAGTTCTTC,CASSRTGMRLAGVNEQFF
NA,many,TRBJ2-7,TRBV30,TGTGCCTGGAGTGTACCTTACTACTACGAGCAGTACTTC,CAWSVPYYYEQYF
NA,few,TRBJ1-4,TRBV29-1,TGCAGCGCGTACCAAACAGGGTTAGGAAGTGAAAAACTGTTTTTT,CSAYQTGLGSEKLFF